The 25 T cell receptor beta chains presented below share a single source sample, sequenced in a study of preoperative IRX-2 immunotherapy in early breast cancer. The treatment: preoperative locoregional IRX-2 cytokine immunotherapy. Measured with immunoSEQ multiplex PCR; TCRdb has only the in-frame clones, and not every one. The table lists roughly 35,000 clones, about 95% of them singletons. This specimen was taken from a patient treated with IRX-2 immunotherapy. These receptors all stem from a human donor with breast cancer.

This chain connects TRBV6-1 to TRBJ2-7; D is possibly TRBD2 (7 bases). CDR1 is MNHNS, CDR2 SASEGT, per germline. With 6 bases removed from V and 3 bases from J, the gap between germline ends came to 12 bases. This CDR3 spans 13 amino acids. The CDR3 DNA reads as TGTGCCAGCAGACAGGGCGGGGGCTACGAGCAGTACTTC. Translation gives CASRQGGGYEQYF.

On this clone itself: A junction end diverges from the germline sequence, so it may reflect a read error. This chain links TRBV7-7 with TRBJ2-5, with TRBD1 as a possible D gene (6 bases). The CDR3 is 15 residues long. The germline gives CDR1 SSHAT, CDR2 FNYEAQ (reference sequence). CDR3 DNA: TGTGCTAGCAGTTCTACTGGACAGTCCCAAGAGACCCAGTACTTC. Its translation is CASSSTGQSQETQYF.

The V call is TRBV18, the J call TRBJ2-7; D may be TRBD1 (5 bases). The V and J ends lost 6 bases and 5 bases respectively, with 17 bases between them. The CDR3 extends over 14 amino acids. The V gene's germline CDR1 is KGHSH and CDR2 LQKENI. This CDR3 reads CASSQGKGSNEQYF. Written as DNA, the CDR3 is TGTGCCAGCTCGCAGGGTAAGGGTTCAAACGAGCAGTACTTC.

The V gene is TRBV28, the J gene TRBJ2-7, with 8 bases that match TRBD2. Germline-derived CDR1 and CDR2 are MDHEN and SYDVKM. Trimming took 2 bases from V and 0 from J; bases not matched to a gene: 6. The CDR3 is 16 residues long. CDR3 DNA: TGTGCCAGCAGTTTAAGTCCAGCGGGAGCCTCCTACGAGCAGTACTTC. Its translation: CASSLSPAGASYEQYF.

The gene calls are TRBV7-8 and TRBJ1-5; D is perhaps TRBD1 (6 bases). Germline assignment: CDR1 SGHVS and CDR2 FQNEAQ. The CDR3 runs to 17 residues. With 2 bases removed from V and 1 base from J, the gap between germline ends came to 15 bases. The CDR3 reads CASSLFGWTVSNQPQHF. Written as DNA, the CDR3 is TGTGCCAGCAGCTTATTCGGCTGGACAGTGAGCAATCAGCCCCAGCATTTT.

The chain joins TRBV21-1 to TRBJ1-3; the table's D gene call, TRBD1, was not cross checked with the DNA. TRBV21-1 is an annotated pseudogene. The CDR3 length is 16 residues. The CDR3 spells CASSPQGPSSGNTIYF. The CDR3, as DNA: TGTGCCAGCAGTCCACAGGGGCCCTCCTCTGGAAACACCATATATTTT.

V gene TRBV9 combines with J gene TRBJ1-2; tentative D call: TRBD1 (5 bases). Germline V gene lookup returns CDR1 SGDLS and CDR2 YYNGEE. This CDR3 is 14 amino acids long. The V end was cut by 0 bases, the J end by 4 bases, with 10 bases between. The CDR3 spells CASSVARVAYGYTF. For the CDR3, the DNA is TGTGCCAGCAGCGTAGCCAGGGTAGCCTATGGCTACACCTTC.

The chain recombines TRBV6-6 with TRBJ2-2, with 8 positions matching TRBD2. Germline trimming cut 5 bases from V and 6 bases from J; bases unmatched to any gene: 5. Germline CDR1 is MNHNY and CDR2 is SVGAGI (reference sequence). This CDR3 has 14 residues. CDR3 protein: CASSRLARAGELFF. CDR3 sequence (DNA): TGTGCCAGCAGTAGACTAGCGAGGGCCGGGGAGCTGTTTTTT.

The rearrangement joins TRBV5-4 to TRBJ1-1; D is possibly TRBD1 (5 bases). The CDR3 loop spans 14 amino acids. Germline CDR1 and CDR2: SGHNT and YYREEE (reference sequence). Trimming shortened V by 1 base and J by 4 bases, and 11 bases separated the two germline ends. The CDR3 region is CASSLSWDRTEAFF. CDR3 nucleotide sequence: TGTGCCAGCAGCTTGTCTTGGGACCGCACTGAAGCTTTCTTT.

J is TRBJ1-1 and V is TRBV7-8; weak D call: TRBD1 (6 bases). The CDR3 covers 15 residues. Germline CDR1 and CDR2: SGHVS and FQNEAQ. V shed 5 bases and J shed 0 bases, with 13 bases lying between them. The CDR3, as DNA: TGTGCCAGCAGCCCGAGGGGACACCTGAACACTGAAGCTTTCTTT. Translating gives CASSPRGHLNTEAFF.

This chain connects TRBV19 to TRBJ2-3, with a tentative D call TRBD1 (6 bases). CDR1 is LNHDA and CDR2 is SQIVND in the germline V gene (reference sequence). This CDR3 comprises 14 residues. Trimming pared 6 bases from V and 0 bases from J, leaving 10 bases between. CDR3 loop: CASRQGLSTDTQYF. The CDR3 coding sequence is TGTGCCAGTAGACAGGGATTGAGCACAGATACGCAGTATTTT.

The chain uses TRBV21-1 and TRBJ1-5; TRBD1 is the table's D call, not checked against the DNA. TRBV21-1 is tagged as a pseudogene. The CDR3 is 18 amino acids. The CDR3 loop reads CASSKVQGAFYSNQPQHF. The CDR3 DNA is TGTGCCAGCAGCAAAGTGCAGGGGGCCTTTTATAGCAATCAGCCCCAGCATTTT.

The chain combines TRBV5-5 with TRBJ2-7; 8 positions agree with TRBD1. The CDR3 extends over 15 amino acids. CDR1 SGHKS and CDR2 YYEKEE come from the germline V gene (reference sequence). The trim removed 5 bases at V and 1 base at J, leaving 8 bases unmatched. CDR3 nucleotide sequence: TGTGCCAGCAGGATAACAGGGGGTCGATCCTACGAGCAGTACTTC. Translated, it gives CASRITGGRSYEQYF.

V and J are TRBV5-1 and TRBJ1-2; no definite D call. V was clipped by 0 bases and J by 5 bases, with 14 bases between them. The germline V gene has CDR1 SGHRS and CDR2 YFSETQ. This CDR3 comprises 15 residues. CDR3 DNA: TGCGCCAGCAGCTTGGGTGCCAGTTTGGAGTATGGCTACACCTTC. Translating it yields CASSLGASLEYGYTF.

The V gene is TRBV6-4, the J gene TRBJ1-5; no definite D call. V lost 2 bases to trimming and J lost 5 bases, with 16 bases between them. Germline CDR1 and CDR2: MRHNA and SNTAGT. This CDR3 is 16 amino acids long. The CDR3 bases are TGTGCCAGCAGTGACATCGGACGGATCACTCATCAGCCCCAGCATTTT. Translation: CASSDIGRITHQPQHF.

The chain has TRBV6-1 and TRBJ2-3; D possibly corresponds to TRBD2 (6 bases). CDR3 length: 14 residues. Trimming pared 8 bases from V and 0 bases from J, leaving 12 bases between. CDR1 is MNHNS, CDR2 SASEGT, per germline. CDR3 bases: TGTGCCAGCCCGGGACTTCCCAGCACAGATACGCAGTATTTT. Translating gives CASPGLPSTDTQYF.

The CDR3 reads CASSYGLAGANVLTF. The CDR3 DNA sequence: TGTGCCAGCAGTTACGGGTTAGCTGGGGCCAACGTCCTGACTTTC. This rearrangement joins TRBV6-5 to TRBJ2-6; D uncertain. CDR3 length: 15 residues. CDR1 is MNHEY, CDR2 SVGAGI, per germline. Trimming left V 2 bases short and J 2 bases short, with 7 bases between.

The chain uses TRBV4-1 and TRBJ2-5; maybe TRBD1 (6 bases). The V end was cut by 2 bases, the J end by 4 bases, with 17 bases between. Germline CDR1 and CDR2: MGHRA and YSYEKL. This CDR3 spans 16 amino acids. The CDR3 loop is CASSQSGRGVLETQYF. The CDR3, as DNA: TGCGCCAGCAGCCAAAGCGGCAGGGGAGTTTTAGAGACCCAGTACTTC.

The V and J genes are TRBV4-3 and TRBJ1-3, with 8 bases aligning to TRBD1. J gave up 10 bases and V 5 bases, and 10 bases lay outside the gene matches. CDR3 length equals 14 residues. Germline V gene lookup returns CDR1 LGHNA and CDR2 YSLEER. DNA of the CDR3: TGCGCCAGCAGCACCGACAGGGGAGTAGGGACCATATATTTT. It is translated as CASSTDRGVGTIYF.

The J gene is TRBJ2-7, the V gene TRBV19; tentatively, D is TRBD2 (5 bases). This CDR3 is 17 amino acids long. The germline CDR1 and CDR2 sequences are LNHDA and SQIVND (reference sequence). V was cut by 7 bases and J by 3 bases, with 25 bases left in between. For the CDR3, the DNA is TGTGCCAGTACCCCTGAACCCTGGCTCTGCGGGTTCTACGAGCAGTACTTC. It is translated as CASTPEPWLCGFYEQYF.

The V gene is TRBV7-9, the J gene TRBJ1-1; possibly TRBD1 for D (5 bases). CDR3 size: 13 residues. Germline V gene sequence: CDR1 SEHNR, CDR2 FQNEAQ (reference sequence). The ends were cut back, 1 base at V and 4 bases at J, with 7 bases in the middle. The CDR3 region is CASSLGGGTEAFF. The CDR3 DNA sequence: TGTGCCAGCAGCTTAGGGGGGGGCACTGAAGCTTTCTTT.

The rearrangement uses TRBV14 and TRBJ2-7; 11 bases map to TRBD1. CDR1 and CDR2 (germline): SGHDN, FVKESK. The CDR3 is made up of 24 amino acids. V was clipped by 1 base and J by 4 bases; unmatched bases: 30. The CDR3 region has the DNA TGTGCCAGCAGCCAAGGACCCCGTCACGTCCCCGGGACAGGGGGTCGCGACCGGCCTTACGAGCAGTACTTC. Translation: CASSQGPRHVPGTGGRDRPYEQYF. The whole variable domain, remainder taken from reference TRBV14 and TRBJ2-7, is EAGVTQFPSHSVIEKGQTVTLRCDPISGHDNLYWYRRVMGKEIKFLLHFVKESKQDESGMPNNRFLAERTGGTYSTLKVQPAELEDSGVYFCASSQGPRHVPGTGGRDRPYEQYFGPGTRLTVT.

The chain carries TRBV11-2 and TRBJ1-2, with D possibly matching TRBD1 (6 bases). With 5 bases removed from V and 3 bases from J, the gap between germline ends came to 16 bases. CDR1 and CDR2 from the germline V gene are SGHAT and FQNNGV. The CDR3 contains 15 residues. CDR3 sequence (DNA): TGTGCCAGCAGCCTCACCCGGACAGACTACTATGGCTACACCTTC. This translates into CASSLTRTDYYGYTF.

The chain recombines TRBV4-1 with TRBJ2-7, with D tentatively TRBD1 (6 bases). The CDR3 length is 15 residues. Between the trimmed V and J ends, which lost 4 bases and 2 bases, there was a span of 15 bases. The germline V gene has CDR1 MGHRA and CDR2 YSYEKL. This chain's CDR3 is CASSLLDQGTYEQYF. DNA for the CDR3: TGCGCCAGCAGCCTTCTAGACCAGGGGACCTACGAGCAGTACTTC.

The chain couples TRBV5-1 to TRBJ1-1, with D unresolved. The CDR3 consists of 15 residues. Germline V gene lookup returns CDR1 SGHRS and CDR2 YFSETQ. V lost 2 bases and J lost 5, with 16 bases in between. The CDR3 reads CASSLKLALGTEAFF. As DNA, the CDR3 is TGCGCCAGCAGCTTAAAACTTGCCCTGGGGACTGAAGCTTTCTTT.